The sequence of this T cell receptor beta chain was determined in a study of cytomegalovirus exposure and HLA in healthy donors. Study-wide results and limits: Despite most TCR sequences being rare, some public TCRs occurred in many donors.

The study ran its PCR with 60 Vbeta and 13 Jbeta primers. Per the study methods: Later work found 74 million or so unique TCR beta chains, with approximately 12 million shared. TCRdb's copy holds only in-frame clones and misses some; the assay was immunoSEQ multiplex PCR. V and J calls and clone size are those listed in that table; D and trimming were worked out from the DNA. The sample has about 140,000 clones, around 72% seen once. The germline V gene encodes CDR1 SEHNR and CDR2 FQNEAQ (reference sequence). There are 17 residues in the CDR3. The V gene end was trimmed by 1 base and the J gene end by 1 base; junction bases not matched to a gene: 9. On this clone itself: No antigen is known for it.

The chain carries TRBV7-9 and TRBJ1-1, with 7 positions matching TRBD1. Sequencing input: PBMCs. The sequence derives from a woman aged 40 to 50 in good health and CMV-seronegative. The CDR3 is CASSLGPRTGGNTEAFF. The CDR3 DNA reads as TGTGCCAGCAGCTTAGGCCCGCGGACAGGAGGGAACACTGAAGCTTTCTTT.